This T cell receptor (beta chain) originates from a study of blood T cell repertoires in COVID-19. Study details: PBMCs, B-cell-depleted T cells, or T cells were the source of the cDNA or gDNA that made up the material.

The Seattle patients joined while their infection was active and were tracked longitudinally afterward. Under the authors' procedure: By means of reference gene primer amplification, nucleated cell counts were estimated. Generated by immunoSEQ multiplex PCR, the TCRdb table keeps only in-frame clones and is missing some. The V and J calls and the clone size are those of that table, but D and trimming were determined from the DNA. The table records about 170,000 clones, roughly 91% of them present only once. CDR3 length: 17 amino acids. V was clipped by 0 bases and J by 5 bases; unmatched bases: 5. Germline lookup yields CDR1 SGDLS and CDR2 YYNGEE.

The chain recombines TRBV9 with TRBJ2-2; 12 bases agree with TRBD2. The sequence came from a man aged 18 to 29 with COVID-19, enrolled during active disease. The material sequenced was peripheral blood. CDR3 bases: TGTGCCAGCAGCGTAGCACTAGCGGGAGGAGCTACCGGGGAGCTGTTTTTT. Translation: CASSVALAGGATGELFF.